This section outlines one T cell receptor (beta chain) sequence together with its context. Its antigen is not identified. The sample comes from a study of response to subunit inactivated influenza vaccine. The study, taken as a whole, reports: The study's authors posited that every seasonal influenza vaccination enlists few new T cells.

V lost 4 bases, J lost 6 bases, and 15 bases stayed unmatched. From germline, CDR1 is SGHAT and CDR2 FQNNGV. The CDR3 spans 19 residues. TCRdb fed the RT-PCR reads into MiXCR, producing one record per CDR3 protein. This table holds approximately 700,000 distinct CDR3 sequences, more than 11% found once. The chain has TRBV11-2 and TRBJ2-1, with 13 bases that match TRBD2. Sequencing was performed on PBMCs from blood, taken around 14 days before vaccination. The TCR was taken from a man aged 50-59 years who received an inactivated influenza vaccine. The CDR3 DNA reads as TGTGCCAGCAGCTCCACCTCGGGGGGGACTAGCGGGATAATCAATGAGCAGTTCTTC. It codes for CASSSTSGGTSGIINEQFF.